This TCR beta chain was observed in a study of early T cells in non-severe SARS-CoV-2 infection. The CDR3 consists of 17 residues. J was trimmed by 2 bases and V by 2 bases; bases with no gene match: 12. The germline gives CDR1 SGDLS, CDR2 YYNGEE. Separate cDNA molecules each had unique molecular identifiers attached to them. A single record per CDR3 protein comes from TCRdb applying MiXCR to the 5' RACE reads. The sample yields some 91,000 distinct CDR3 sequences, roughly 11% seen once. The genes are TRBV9 and TRBJ1-2; 7 nucleotides align to TRBD1. This sequence originates from an adult who was a healthcare worker with PCR-confirmed SARS-CoV-2 infection or an uninfected control (not recorded which). Sequences were derived from whole blood, sampled at baseline. The chain's CDR3 is CASSVGQQGMGNYGYTF. CDR3 sequence (DNA): TGTGCCAGCAGCGTGGGCCAACAGGGGATGGGGAACTATGGCTACACCTTC.